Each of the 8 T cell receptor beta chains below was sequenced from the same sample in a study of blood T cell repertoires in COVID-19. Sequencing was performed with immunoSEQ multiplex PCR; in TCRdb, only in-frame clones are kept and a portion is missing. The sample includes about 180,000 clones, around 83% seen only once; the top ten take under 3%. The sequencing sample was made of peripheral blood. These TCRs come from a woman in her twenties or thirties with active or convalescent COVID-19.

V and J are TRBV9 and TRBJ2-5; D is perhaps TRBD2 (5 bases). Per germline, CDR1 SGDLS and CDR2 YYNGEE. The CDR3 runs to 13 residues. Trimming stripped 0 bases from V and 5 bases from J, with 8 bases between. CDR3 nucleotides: TGTGCCAGCAGCGTAGTAGGCGGGGAGACCCAGTACTTC. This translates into CASSVVGGETQYF.

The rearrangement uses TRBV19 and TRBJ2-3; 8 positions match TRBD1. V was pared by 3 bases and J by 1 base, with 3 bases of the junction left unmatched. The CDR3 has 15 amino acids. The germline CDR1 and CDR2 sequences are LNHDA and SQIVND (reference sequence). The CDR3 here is CASSIGQGRTDTQYF. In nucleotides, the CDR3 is TGTGCCAGTAGTATTGGACAGGGCCGCACAGATACGCAGTATTTT.

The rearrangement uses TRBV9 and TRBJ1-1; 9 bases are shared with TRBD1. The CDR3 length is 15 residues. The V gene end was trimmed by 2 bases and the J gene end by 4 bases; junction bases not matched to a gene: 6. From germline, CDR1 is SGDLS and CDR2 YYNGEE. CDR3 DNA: TGTGCCAGCAGCGTGGAGACAGGGGGAAGCACTGAAGCTTTCTTT. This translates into CASSVETGGSTEAFF.

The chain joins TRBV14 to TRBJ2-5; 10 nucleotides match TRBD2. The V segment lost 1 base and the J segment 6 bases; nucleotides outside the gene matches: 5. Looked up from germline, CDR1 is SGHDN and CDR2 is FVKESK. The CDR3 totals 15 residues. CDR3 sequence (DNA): TGTGCCAGCAGCCAAGGGACTAGCGGATGGAAGACCCAGTACTTC. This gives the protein CASSQGTSGWKTQYF.

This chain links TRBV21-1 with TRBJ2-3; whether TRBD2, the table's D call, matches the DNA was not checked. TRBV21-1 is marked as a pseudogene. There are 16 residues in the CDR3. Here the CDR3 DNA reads TGTGCCAGCAGCAAAGATCCCACTCCTTGCACAGATACGCAGTATTTT. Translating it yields CASSKDPTPCTDTQYF.

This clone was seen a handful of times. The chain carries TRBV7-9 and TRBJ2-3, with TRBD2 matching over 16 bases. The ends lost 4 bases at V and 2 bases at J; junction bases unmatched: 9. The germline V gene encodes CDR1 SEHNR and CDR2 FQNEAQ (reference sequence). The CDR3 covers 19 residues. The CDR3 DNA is TGTGCCAGCAGCTCGGCGGGACTAGCGGGAGGGAGTGACACAGATACGCAGTATTTT. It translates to CASSSAGLAGGSDTDTQYF.

The CDR3 DNA reads as TGTGCCAGCAGTGAGTCTACCTACGAGCAGTACTTC. Its translation is CASSESTYEQYF. The rearrangement uses TRBV2 and TRBJ2-7; no clear D. The V gene's germline CDR1 is SNHLY and CDR2 FYNNEI. Trimming stripped 3 bases from V and 2 bases from J, with 5 bases between. CDR3 length equals 12 residues.

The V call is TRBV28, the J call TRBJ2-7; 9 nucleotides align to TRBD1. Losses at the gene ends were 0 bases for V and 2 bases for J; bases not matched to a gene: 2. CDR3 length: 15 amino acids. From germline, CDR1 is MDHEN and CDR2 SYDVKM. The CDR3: CASSLWTGGTYEQYF. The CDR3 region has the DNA TGTGCCAGCAGTTTATGGACAGGGGGAACCTACGAGCAGTACTTC. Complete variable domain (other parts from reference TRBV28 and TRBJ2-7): DVKVTQSSRYLVKRTGEKVFLECVQDMDHENMFWYRQDPGLGLRLIYFSYDVKMKEKGDIPEGYSVSREKKERFSLILESASTNQTSMYLCASSLWTGGTYEQYFGPGTRLTVT.